What follows are 11 T cell receptor beta chains derived from one specimen sequenced in a study of cytomegalovirus exposure and HLA in healthy donors. Vbeta (60) and Jbeta (13) primers were used in the PCR. The data were produced by immunoSEQ multiplex PCR, yet TCRdb's version contains in-frame clones alone and is incomplete. The repertoire holds some 150,000 clones, with about 86% as singletons. The sample taken for sequencing was PBMCs. The origin of the receptors is a man in his forties or fifties in good health and CMV-seropositive.

This chain joins TRBV5-4 and TRBJ1-2; D call uncertain. The V end was cut by 0 bases, the J end by 12 bases, with 12 bases between. Germline V CDR1 and CDR2: SGHNT, YYREEE (reference sequence). This CDR3 is 12 amino acids long. The chain's CDR3 is CASSLESAGNTF. The CDR3, as DNA: TGTGCCAGCAGCTTGGAATCCGCGGGAAACACCTTC.

The chain carries TRBV2 and TRBJ1-2, with 10 bases that match TRBD1. V shed 8 bases, J shed 8 bases, and the junction held 8 bases outside the gene matches. The CDR3 spans 13 residues. Germline-derived CDR1 and CDR2 are SNHLY and FYNNEI. CDR3 DNA: TGTGCCAGCGTTACCGGGACAGGGGACGGCTACACCTTC. This codes for CASVTGTGDGYTF.

J is TRBJ1-2 and V is TRBV2, with 7 bases aligning to TRBD1. The CDR3 totals 11 residues. J gave up 7 bases and V 6 bases, and 2 bases lay outside the gene matches. Germline CDR1 reads SNHLY; CDR2 reads FYNNEI. The DNA for the CDR3 is TGTGCCAGCAGGACAGGGATTGGCTACACCTTC. This translates into CASRTGIGYTF.

This clone was seen once. The genes are TRBV6-5 and TRBJ1-6; D gene uncertain. Germline CDR1 MNHEY, CDR2 SVGAGI. The CDR3 totals 13 residues. Trimming cost V 5 bases and J 5 bases, with 7 bases left between them. CDR3 DNA: TGTGCCAGCAGTCTTCCCCATAATTCACCCCTCCACTTT. This encodes CASSLPHNSPLHF.

This chain uses TRBV7-2 with TRBJ1-2, with 11 bases lining up with TRBD1. With 1 base clipped from V and 3 bases from J, the junction kept 4 bases outside the gene matches. This CDR3 comprises 16 residues. CDR1 is SGHTA and CDR2 is FQGNSA in the germline V gene. The CDR3 spells CASSLGSGQGDYGYTF. In DNA form, the CDR3 reads TGTGCCAGCAGCTTAGGATCGGGACAGGGGGACTATGGCTACACCTTC.

The chain has TRBV29-1 and TRBJ2-3; 10 bases align to TRBD1. The V and J ends lost 6 bases and 5 bases, in that order; junction bases with no gene match: 5. The CDR3 spans 13 residues. The germline CDR1 and CDR2 sequences are SQVTM and ANQGSEA. This chain's CDR3 is CSVGQGQGDTQYF. The CDR3 nucleotides read TGCAGCGTGGGACAGGGGCAGGGAGATACGCAGTATTTT.

The chain combines TRBV27 with TRBJ2-4; the match to TRBD1 covers 10 bases. The CDR3 runs 13 residues. With 7 bases clipped from V and 5 bases from J, the junction kept 2 bases outside the gene matches. The germline V gene has CDR1 MNHEY and CDR2 SMNVEV (reference sequence). The CDR3 nucleotides read TGTGCCAGCACCGGGACAGGGGAAAACATTCAGTACTTC. Amino acid sequence: CASTGTGENIQYF.

The chain is built from TRBV7-6 and TRBJ2-5, with a tentative D call TRBD1 (7 bases). Per germline, CDR1 SGHVS and CDR2 FNYEAQ. Trimming took off 3 bases at V and 4 bases at J, with 24 bases between the two ends. The length of the CDR3 is 18 residues. CDR3 coding DNA: TGTGCCAGCAGCTTCTCCCCCATAGGGGGCGTGGGAGGAGAGACCCAGTACTTC. It specifies CASSFSPIGGVGGETQYF.

The chain recombines TRBV11-2 with TRBJ2-5, with 7 bases aligning to TRBD1. This CDR3 region has 15 residues. The V gene's germline CDR1 is SGHAT and CDR2 FQNNGV. The V segment lost 3 bases and the J segment 7 bases; nucleotides outside the gene matches: 11. This CDR3 reads CASSFTEGGRRTQYF. The CDR3 DNA follows: TGTGCCAGCAGCTTCACAGAAGGGGGCAGGCGGACCCAGTACTTC.

The CDR3 DNA follows: TGTGCCAGCAGCGTGGGGACAGGGGAATTCGGCTACACCTTC. Translating gives CASSVGTGEFGYTF. J is TRBJ1-2 and V is TRBV5-4, with 10 nucleotides matching TRBD1. V shed 4 bases and J 8 bases; nucleotides not matched to a gene: 8. CDR3 length: 14 residues. Germline CDR1 SGHNT, CDR2 YYREEE (reference sequence).

The chain joins TRBV13 to TRBJ2-3; 9 nucleotides line up with TRBD2. Germline loops: CDR1 PRHDT, CDR2 FYEKMQ (reference sequence). The CDR3 is made up of 16 amino acids. The J segment lost 0 bases and the V segment lost 5 bases, leaving 6 bases of the junction unmatched. The CDR3 reads CASSPTGTSSTDTQYF. In nucleotides, the CDR3 is TGTGCCAGCAGCCCCACCGGGACTAGCAGCACAGATACGCAGTATTTT.